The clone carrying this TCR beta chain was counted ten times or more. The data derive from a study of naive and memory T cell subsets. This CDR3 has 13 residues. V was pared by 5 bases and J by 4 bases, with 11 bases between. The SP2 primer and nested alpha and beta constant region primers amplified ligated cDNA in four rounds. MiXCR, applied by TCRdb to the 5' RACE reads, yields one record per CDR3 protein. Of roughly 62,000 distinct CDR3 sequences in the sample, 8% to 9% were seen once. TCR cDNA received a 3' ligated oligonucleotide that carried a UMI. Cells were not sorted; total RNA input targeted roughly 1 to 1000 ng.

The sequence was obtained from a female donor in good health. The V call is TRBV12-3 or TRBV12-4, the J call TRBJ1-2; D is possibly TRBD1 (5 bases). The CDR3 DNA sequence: TGTGCCAGCAGTCCAGGGTTTGGCTATGGCTACACCTTC. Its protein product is CASSPGFGYGYTF.